This entry is about one T cell receptor beta chain. What this receptor recognizes is not known. There are no base qualities to consult, and no much larger clone falls within one base. The sample is drawn from a study of CD8 T cells in Susac syndrome (dated by TCRdb to about 2019). Background for the entire study: Repertoire sequencing was used to test whether CD8+ T cell activation and differentiation in Susac syndrome was antigen driven. The paper as a whole reports these results and caveats: The number of individuals in the TCR sequencing and HLA analysis was acknowledged as relatively small.

RNA was extracted using the RNeasy kit, and about 0.5 to 1 microgram was reverse transcribed with random hexamers. The immunoSEQ multiplex PCR assay, which covers 54 Vbeta and 13 Jbeta segments, was used to amplify TCR beta CDR3 regions. PCR amplification bias was corrected using a synthetic template baseline for primer optimization and computational correction. On the study's bioinformatics: Reads were annotated to V, D and J genes per IMGT and analyzed with immunoSEQ Analyzer, keeping only productive sequences. Clonality was computed as one minus Shannon entropy normalized by log2 of the number of productive unique sequences. For each patient and control, public and private clones were evaluated among the 100 most prevalent clones. Clones were defined as Susac-specific when absent from the healthy and MS cohorts, from approximately 970 published viral clones and from other ImmuneACCESS disease sequences. TCRdb itself trimmed the public reads at Q25 with fastp, ran MiXCR and retained productive beta chains. Identical CDR3 proteins give one entry, which carries the most common genes and DNA. These V and J calls rely on TCRdb rather than the paper's analysis. The sample profile shows 200,000 to 250,000 distinct CDR3 sequences; 95% of them were found once. In total, the top ten clones hold around 0.099% of the sample.

High-throughput TCR beta sequencing profiled peripheral blood CD8+ and CD4+ T cells from healthy donors, Susac syndrome patients and multiple sclerosis patients. Treatment-naive patients with stable or active relapsing-remitting disease fulfilling revised McDonald criteria were used as multiple sclerosis controls. CD8+ TEMRA cells were enriched by FACS, while bulk CD8+ and CD4+ T cells were purified by magnetic negative isolation. Blood was drawn into EDTA tubes, processed within 24 hours, and PBMCs were isolated by density gradient centrifugation. PBMCs intended for TCR sequencing were cryopreserved in liquid nitrogen and were subsequently thawed in a 37 degrees C water bath. The sorted or isolated CD4+, CD8+ and CD8+ TEMRA cells reached a purity of at least 90%. According to the germline V gene, CDR1 reads KGHDR and CDR2 reads SFDVKD. Cut back by 4 bases and 7 bases, the V and J ends lie 13 bases apart. The CDR3 starts with the cysteine, ends with the phenylalanine, and has 14 residues. Only the CDR3 DNA stays, 42 bases, in frame from base 1.

The origin of this receptor is a human donor with multiple sclerosis. The sample was CD4+ T cells from PBMCs. The sequence links TRBV24-1 to TRBJ2-1; the best D guess is TRBD1, with 6 bases matching. The CDR3 is CATSDQGKGNEQFF. The bases read TGTGCCACCAGTGACCAGGGGAAGGGGAATGAGCAGTTCTTC.